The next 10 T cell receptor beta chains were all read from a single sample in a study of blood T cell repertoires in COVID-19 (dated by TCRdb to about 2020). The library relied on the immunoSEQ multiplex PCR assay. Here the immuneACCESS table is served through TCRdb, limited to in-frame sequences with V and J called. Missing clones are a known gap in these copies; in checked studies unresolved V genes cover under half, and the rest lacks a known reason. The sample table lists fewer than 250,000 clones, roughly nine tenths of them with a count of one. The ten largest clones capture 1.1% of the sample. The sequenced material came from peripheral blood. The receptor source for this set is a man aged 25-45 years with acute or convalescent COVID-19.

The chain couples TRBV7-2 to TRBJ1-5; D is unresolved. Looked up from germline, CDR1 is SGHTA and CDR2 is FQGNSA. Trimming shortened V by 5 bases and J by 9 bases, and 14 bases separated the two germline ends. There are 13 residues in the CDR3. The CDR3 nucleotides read TGTGCCAGCAGCCCTCCCCTGGGCTGGCCCCAGCATTTT. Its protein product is CASSPPLGWPQHF.

Here the CDR3 reads CASSLSWNTGELFF. The DNA of the CDR3 is TGTGCCAGCAGCTTAAGCTGGAACACCGGGGAGCTGTTTTTT. V gene TRBV7-9 combines with J gene TRBJ2-2; D call uncertain. V was pared by 2 bases and J by 1 base, with 5 bases between. The CDR3 loop spans 14 amino acids. The germline V gene encodes CDR1 SEHNR and CDR2 FQNEAQ (reference sequence).

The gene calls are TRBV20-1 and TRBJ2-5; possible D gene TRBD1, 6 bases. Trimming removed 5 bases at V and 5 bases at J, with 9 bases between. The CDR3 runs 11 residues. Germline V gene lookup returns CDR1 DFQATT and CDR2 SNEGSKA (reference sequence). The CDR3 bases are TGCAGTGCTTACAGGGTTGAGACCCAGTACTTC. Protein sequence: CSAYRVETQYF.

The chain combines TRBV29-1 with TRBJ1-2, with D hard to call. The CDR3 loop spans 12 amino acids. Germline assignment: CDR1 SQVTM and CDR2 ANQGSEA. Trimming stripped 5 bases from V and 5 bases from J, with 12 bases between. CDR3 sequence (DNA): TGCAGCGTTTCCGGGATCGCTTATGGCTACACCTTC. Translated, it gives CSVSGIAYGYTF.

CDR3: CASSPLAETYSGNTIYF. CDR3 in DNA: TGTGCCAGCTCACCCCTTGCGGAAACATACTCTGGAAACACCATATATTTT. The chain is built from TRBV18 and TRBJ1-3; D call uncertain. This CDR3 region has 17 residues. Germline-derived CDR1 and CDR2 are KGHSH and LQKENI. Trimming shortened V by 3 bases and J by 0 bases, and 15 bases separated the two germline ends.

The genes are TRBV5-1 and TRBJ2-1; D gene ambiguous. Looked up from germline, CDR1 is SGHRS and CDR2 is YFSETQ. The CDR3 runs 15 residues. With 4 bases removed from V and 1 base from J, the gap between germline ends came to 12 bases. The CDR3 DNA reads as TGCGCCAGCAGCCCGTACAGTATGTCCTACAATGAGCAGTTCTTC. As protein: CASSPYSMSYNEQFF.

The CDR3 bases are TGTGCCAGCAGCCGCCGGACAGGGGGTGATCAGCCCCAGCATTTT. Amino acids: CASSRRTGGDQPQHF. J is TRBJ1-5 and V is TRBV6-5, with 10 nucleotides matching TRBD1. Losses at the gene ends were 6 bases for V and 5 bases for J; bases not matched to a gene: 7. The CDR3 runs 15 residues. Germline CDR1 and CDR2: MNHEY and SVGAGI.

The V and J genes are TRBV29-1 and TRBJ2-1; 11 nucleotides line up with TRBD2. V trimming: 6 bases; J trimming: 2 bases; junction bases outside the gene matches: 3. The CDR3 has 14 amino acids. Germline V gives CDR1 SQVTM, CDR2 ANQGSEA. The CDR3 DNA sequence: TGCAGCGTGGGGACTAGCGGCCCCTACAATGAGCAGTTCTTC. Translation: CSVGTSGPYNEQFF.

The CDR3 loop reads CASIDRGDEQFF. The CDR3 coding sequence is TGCGCCAGCATCGATCGGGGAGATGAGCAGTTCTTC. This rearrangement joins TRBV5-1 to TRBJ2-1; tentatively, D is TRBD2 (5 bases). The CDR3 length is 12 residues. Germline values: CDR1 SGHRS, CDR2 YFSETQ. The V gene lost 6 bases and the J gene lost 8 bases, with 12 bases spanning the gap. The full variable domain, rest sourced from reference TRBV5-1 and TRBJ2-1, is KAGVTQTPRYLIKTRGQQVTLSCSPISGHRSVSWYQQTPGQGLQFLFEYFSETQRNKGNFPGRFSGRQFSNSRSEMNVSTLELGDSALYLCASIDRGDEQFFGPGTRLTVL.

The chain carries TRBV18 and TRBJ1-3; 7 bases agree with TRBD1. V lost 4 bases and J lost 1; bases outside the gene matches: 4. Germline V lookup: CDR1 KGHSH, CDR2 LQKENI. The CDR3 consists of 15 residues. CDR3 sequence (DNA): TGTGCCAGCTCACATGGGACAGTATCTGGAAACACCATATATTTT. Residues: CASSHGTVSGNTIYF.